This passage covers 25 T cell receptor beta chains from one sample sequenced in a study of response to subunit inactivated influenza vaccine. TCRdb re-called the RT-PCR reads through MiXCR, storing one row per CDR3 protein. Of over 300,000 distinct CDR3 sequences listed, 21% are singletons. The sample was PBMCs from blood, taken 21 months after vaccination. The receptor set was obtained from a man aged 45 to 70 who received an inactivated influenza vaccine.

This rearrangement joins TRBV4-3 to TRBJ2-1; D tentatively fits TRBD1 or TRBD2 (5 bases each). Trimming removed 3 bases at V and 2 bases at J, with 8 bases between. Looked up from germline, CDR1 is LGHNA and CDR2 is YSLEER. This CDR3 region has 14 residues. The CDR3 bases are TGCGCCAGCAGCCATGGGACGGCCTACAATGAGCAGTTCTTC. It encodes CASSHGTAYNEQFF.

V is TRBV5-4 and J is TRBJ1-4; 10 nucleotides line up with TRBD1. The ends lost 0 bases at V and 3 bases at J; junction bases unmatched: 11. Germline V lookup: CDR1 SGHNT, CDR2 YYREEE (reference sequence). The CDR3 is 19 residues long. The CDR3 coding sequence is TGTGCCAGCAGCTTGGTCTGGGGACAGGGGCTCTCGTCTAATGAAAAACTGTTTTTT. Amino acids: CASSLVWGQGLSSNEKLFF.

This chain links TRBV29-1 with TRBJ2-5; weak D call: TRBD2 (6 bases). The CDR3 is 13 amino acids. The V and J ends lost 0 bases and 7 bases respectively, with 12 bases between them. CDR1 SQVTM and CDR2 ANQGSEA come from the germline V gene. The CDR3 is CSVEDGVSGTQYF. As DNA, the CDR3 is TGCAGCGTTGAAGATGGTGTTAGCGGGACCCAGTACTTC.

This clonotype has a handful of counts. The CDR3 DNA sequence: TGCAGTGCTAGAGCTGGGGGGGCGGGTCAGCCCCAGCATTTT. Amino acids: CSARAGGAGQPQHF. The genes are TRBV20-1 and TRBJ1-5; perhaps TRBD1 as D (6 bases). Germline-derived CDR1 and CDR2 are DFQATT and SNEGSKA (reference sequence). Trimming removed 1 base at V and 6 bases at J, with 13 bases between. CDR3 size: 14 residues.

CDR3 coding DNA: TGCAGTGCTAGGGACAGGGCGAACACCGGGGAGCTGTTTTTT. Residues: CSARDRANTGELFF. The J gene is TRBJ2-2, the V gene TRBV20-1; 8 bases are a match to TRBD1. The J segment lost 0 bases and the V segment lost 3 bases, leaving 0 bases of the junction unmatched. In germline, CDR1 is DFQATT, CDR2 SNEGSKA (reference sequence). The CDR3 has 14 residues.

This clonotype turned up a few times. The rearrangement uses TRBV6-2 or TRBV6-3 and TRBJ1-1; D is undetermined. Trimming removed 6 bases at V and 4 bases at J, with 12 bases between. Germline-derived CDR1 and CDR2 are MNHEY and SVGEGT. The CDR3 loop spans 13 amino acids. In DNA form, the CDR3 reads TGTGCCAGCAGCCGTGACACCAGCACTGAAGCTTTCTTT. It encodes CASSRDTSTEAFF.

This chain joins TRBV5-1 and TRBJ1-4; TRBD1 matches at 7 bases. Germline CDR1 is SGHRS and CDR2 is YFSETQ. Trimming at V came to 4 bases and at J to 5 bases, leaving 11 bases not matched to a gene. The CDR3 length is 16 residues. The CDR3 loop reads CASSLNSRDSNEKLFF. The CDR3, as DNA: TGCGCCAGCAGCCTAAACAGCCGGGACAGCAATGAAAAACTGTTTTTT.

This clonotype was found a few times. The chain employs TRBV28 and TRBJ1-3; D uncertain. V was cut by 4 bases and J by 8 bases, with 12 bases left in between. The CDR3 loop spans 13 amino acids. CDR1 MDHEN and CDR2 SYDVKM come from the germline V gene. CDR3 in DNA: TGTGCCAGCAGTTCCCTCGTGGAGCACACCATATATTTT. Amino acid sequence: CASSSLVEHTIYF. Using reference TRBV28 and TRBJ1-3 for the parts outside the CDR3, the full variable domain is DVKVTQSSRYLVKRTGEKVFLECVQDMDHENMFWYRQDPGLGLRLIYFSYDVKMKEKGDIPEGYSVSREKKERFSLILESASTNQTSMYLCASSSLVEHTIYFGEGSWLTVV.

Ten or more counts support this clonotype. CDR3 sequence reads: CASSRLAANNEQFF. For the CDR3, the DNA is TGTGCCAGCAGTCGGCTAGCGGCAAACAATGAGCAGTTCTTC. This chain links TRBV6-2 or TRBV6-3 with TRBJ2-1, with 7 bases lining up with TRBD2. V was clipped by 5 bases and J by 5 bases; unmatched bases: 6. Germline loops: CDR1 MNHEY, CDR2 SVGEGT. The CDR3 is made up of 14 amino acids.

The chain is built from TRBV5-1 and TRBJ2-1; D could derive from TRBD1 or TRBD2 (5 bases each). With 3 bases removed from V and 7 bases from J, the gap between germline ends came to 14 bases. This CDR3 contains 14 residues. Germline V gene data show CDR1 as SGHRS and CDR2 as YFSETQ. The CDR3 loop reads CASSSGTASNEQFF. CDR3 coding DNA: TGCGCCAGCAGCTCCGGGACGGCGTCGAATGAGCAGTTCTTC.

The chain employs TRBV6-2 or TRBV6-3 and TRBJ2-7, with 14 bases fitting TRBD2. With 6 bases clipped from V and 4 bases from J, the junction kept 8 bases outside the gene matches. The CDR3 contains 16 residues. Germline V gene lookup returns CDR1 MNHEY and CDR2 SVGEGT. The CDR3 DNA follows: TGTGCCAGCAGAAAGATCGGGACTAGCGGGAGTTACGAGCAGTACTTC. This encodes CASRKIGTSGSYEQYF.

Notes on this clonotype: This may be a read error: a much more frequent sequence differs by one nucleotide. The V gene is TRBV12-3 or TRBV12-4, the J gene TRBJ1-5; no reliable D call. The V end lost 1 base, the J end lost 7 bases, and 8 bases lay between the germline ends. The CDR3 loop spans 13 amino acids. The CDR3 DNA is TGTGCCAGCAGTTTAGAACTTCCCCAGCCCCAGCATTTT. As protein: CASSLELPQPQHF.

This chain links TRBV3-1 with TRBJ2-1, with D tentatively TRBD1 (6 bases). V was trimmed by 0 bases and J by 9 bases, leaving 15 bases between them. This CDR3 has 15 amino acids. CDR1 is LGHDT, CDR2 YNNKEL, per germline (reference sequence). The CDR3 sequence: CASSQEGQGPSEQFF. The CDR3 DNA follows: TGTGCCAGCAGCCAAGAAGGCCAGGGGCCGAGTGAGCAGTTCTTC.

This clonotype was found a few times. The gene calls are TRBV6-2 or TRBV6-3 and TRBJ2-1; 9 bases align to TRBD1. With 5 bases clipped from V and 14 bases from J, the junction kept 7 bases outside the gene matches. CDR1 is MNHEY and CDR2 is SVGEGT in the germline V gene. The CDR3 is made up of 12 amino acids. The CDR3 DNA is TGTGCCAGCAGTCGGTCGGGACAGGGAAAGTTCTTC. Amino acid sequence: CASSRSGQGKFF.

This clonotype occurred many times. The gene calls are TRBV29-1 and TRBJ1-1, with TRBD1 identical over 7 bases. This CDR3 is built from 16 residues. V shed 0 bases, J shed 7 bases, and the junction held 14 bases outside the gene matches. From germline, CDR1 is SQVTM and CDR2 ANQGSEA. The CDR3 region is CSVEEPGGVHYNEAFF. The CDR3 region has the DNA TGCAGCGTTGAAGAACCAGGGGGGGTCCATTATAATGAAGCTTTCTTT.

The chain joins TRBV29-1 to TRBJ1-2; D uncertain. CDR3 length: 11 residues. Germline assignment: CDR1 SQVTM and CDR2 ANQGSEA. The V and J ends lost 5 bases and 1 base respectively, with 5 bases between them. The CDR3 sequence: CSVRGNYGYTF. CDR3 sequence (DNA): TGCAGCGTTCGGGGTAACTATGGCTACACCTTC.

V and J are TRBV19 and TRBJ1-2; TRBD1 agrees at 7 bases. CDR1 is LNHDA and CDR2 is SQIVND in the germline V gene (reference sequence). The V segment lost 10 bases and the J segment 4 bases; nucleotides outside the gene matches: 15. The CDR3 runs 15 residues. CDR3 bases: TGTGCCACCAGACAGGGAGGGACGTCGTCCTATGGCTACACCTTC. Translation gives CATRQGGTSSYGYTF.

This clonotype has a handful of counts. The chain is built from TRBV6-4 and TRBJ1-5; D unresolved. The V and J ends lost 0 bases and 5 bases respectively, with 14 bases between them. CDR1 and CDR2 (germline): MRHNA, SNTAGT. The CDR3 length is 16 residues. The CDR3 nucleotides are TGTGCCAGCAGTGACTCTCAAGTTTCCGAGGATCAGCCCCAGCATTTT. Translated, it gives CASSDSQVSEDQPQHF.

This rearrangement joins TRBV28 to TRBJ2-7, with no clear D. The germline CDR1 and CDR2 sequences are MDHEN and SYDVKM. V lost 5 bases, J lost 2 bases, and 10 bases lay in between. The CDR3 extends over 13 amino acids. In DNA form, the CDR3 reads TGTGCCAGCAGTAAAATGAATGCCTACGAGCAGTACTTC. Amino acid sequence: CASSKMNAYEQYF.

As DNA, the CDR3 is TGTGCCAGCGGGGACAGGGTGGGGGATACGCAGTATTTT. Encoded protein: CASGDRVGDTQYF. This chain joins TRBV7-7 and TRBJ2-3, with 9 nucleotides matching TRBD1. The CDR3 is 13 amino acids. Germline V gene sequence: CDR1 SSHAT, CDR2 FNYEAQ (reference sequence). V lost 8 bases and J lost 6; bases outside the gene matches: 6. The whole variable domain, remainder taken from reference TRBV7-7 and TRBJ2-3, is GAGVSQSPRYKVTKRGQDVTLRCDPISSHATLYWYQQALGQGPEFLTYFNYEAQPDKSGLPSDRFSAERPEGSISTLTIQRTEQRDSAMYRCASGDRVGDTQYFGPGTRLTVL.

This clonotype was seen a handful of times. The chain recombines TRBV10-3 with TRBJ1-4; the D is unclear. Between the trimmed V and J ends, which lost 3 bases and 8 bases, there was a span of 13 bases. This CDR3 contains 14 residues. Germline CDR1 is ENHRY and CDR2 is SYGVKD. The CDR3 spells CAISESLVGEKLFF. In nucleotides, the CDR3 is TGTGCCATCAGTGAATCCCTCGTGGGGGAAAAACTGTTTTTT.

This clonotype has a handful of counts. J is TRBJ2-1 and V is TRBV3-1; possibly TRBD2 for D (6 bases). CDR1 LGHDT and CDR2 YNNKEL come from the germline V gene (reference sequence). The CDR3 has 16 amino acids. V dropped 0 bases and J dropped 3 bases, with 12 bases sitting between them. Here the CDR3 DNA reads TGTGCCAGCAGCCAAGAGGGGCAGGGACTCTACAATGAGCAGTTCTTC. Encoded protein: CASSQEGQGLYNEQFF.

This clonotype was seen only a few times. The chain links TRBV28 to TRBJ1-1; TRBD1 might be the D (5 bases). V shed 6 bases and J shed 4 bases, with 15 bases lying between them. The CDR3 has 14 amino acids. Germline V gene data show CDR1 as MDHEN and CDR2 as SYDVKM. DNA for the CDR3: TGTGCCAGCAGGATAACGGGGGTTACCACTGAAGCTTTCTTT. It encodes CASRITGVTTEAFF.

This clonotype was recorded a few times. V gene TRBV7-2 combines with J gene TRBJ1-2; tentatively, D is TRBD1 (5 bases). CDR3 size: 14 residues. The V and J ends lost 4 bases and 6 bases respectively, with 15 bases between them. Germline V gene sequence: CDR1 SGHTA, CDR2 FQGNSA. The CDR3, as DNA: TGTGCCAGCAGCTACCTCCAGGGATGGAATGGCTACACCTTC. Residues: CASSYLQGWNGYTF.

CDR3 loop: CASTPMRGLNTEAFF. The CDR3 DNA reads as TGTGCCAGTACCCCCATGAGGGGCTTGAACACTGAAGCTTTCTTT. The chain combines TRBV19 with TRBJ1-1, with D tentatively TRBD1 (5 bases). Germline CDR1 reads LNHDA; CDR2 reads SQIVND (reference sequence). The CDR3 runs to 15 residues. V lost 7 bases and J lost 0, with 15 bases in between.